This TCR beta chain was captured in a study of T cells after yellow fever vaccination. Findings of the study overall: Clonotypes shared by both compartments, CD4 and CD8, made up a small share.

This clonotype was counted between two and nine times. Unmatched junction bases numbered 6, after V lost 4 bases and J lost 3 bases. The CDR3 loop spans 15 amino acids. The V gene's germline CDR1 is MRHNA and CDR2 SNTAGT. MiXCR, applied by TCRdb to the 5' RACE reads, yields one record per CDR3 protein. The repertoire includes tens of thousands of distinct CDR3 sequences, 6.6% of them detected once, and more than 20% sits in the top ten. The sequence was collected from a young man who received the YFV17D yellow fever vaccine. The sample here was CD8+ T cells not binding an NS4B(214-222) dextramer, sorted from PBMCs, taken roughly 45 days after the first yellow fever vaccination. The chain joins TRBV6-4 to TRBJ2-3, with 8 bases fitting TRBD2. The CDR3 spells CASSAVAGRTDTQYF. The CDR3 DNA reads TGTGCCAGCAGTGCTGTAGCGGGGAGGACAGATACGCAGTATTTT.